The entry below describes one TCR beta chain. This entry belongs to a study of blood T cell repertoires in COVID-19. Turning to the study itself: The cDNA or gDNA used as material had been derived from T cells, B-cell-depleted T cells, or PBMCs.

CDR1 and CDR2 (germline): MNHNY, SVGAGI (reference sequence). The CDR3 contains 15 residues. V trimming: 4 bases; J trimming: 0 bases; junction bases outside the gene matches: 4. Clones were sequenced by immunoSEQ multiplex PCR, and TCRdb holds only the in-frame ones, with some missing. The table records about 50,000 clones, approximately 90% of them present only once. The clonotype was recovered from a man between 45 and 60 years old with active COVID-19. The chain is built from TRBV6-6 and TRBJ1-2, with TRBD1 identical over 8 bases. Source material: peripheral blood. DNA of the CDR3: TGTGCCAGCAGTTTAACAGGGGGGGCTAACTATGGCTACACCTTC. Protein sequence: CASSLTGGANYGYTF.